Listed here are 5 T cell receptor beta chains from one sample, sequenced in a study of blood T cell repertoires in COVID-19. Measured with immunoSEQ multiplex PCR; TCRdb has only the in-frame clones, and not every one. The sample records about 87,000 clones, about 80% being singletons. The source material was peripheral blood. The receptors here all came from a woman aged 45-59 years with acute or convalescent COVID-19.

The gene calls are TRBV28 and TRBJ1-3, with 9 bases lining up with TRBD1. The ends lost 1 base at V and 1 base at J; junction bases unmatched: 2. The CDR3 contains 16 residues. Germline CDR1 reads MDHEN; CDR2 reads SYDVKM. CDR3 sequence (DNA): TGTGCCAGCAGTTTATTTGGACAGGGGTCTGGAAACACCATATATTTT. Amino acids: CASSLFGQGSGNTIYF.

V and J are TRBV27 and TRBJ1-2; D unclear. The CDR3 spans 10 residues. V was shortened by 10 bases and J by 6 bases, with 9 bases between the two germline ends. Germline V CDR1 and CDR2: MNHEY, SMNVEV (reference sequence). Here the CDR3 reads CANRGDGYTF. CDR3 nucleotides: TGTGCCAACCGCGGGGATGGCTACACCTTC.

This clone was recorded at least ten times. V gene TRBV2 combines with J gene TRBJ1-4; D unclear. Trimming removed 5 bases at V and 0 bases at J, with 13 bases between. The CDR3 is 16 residues long. Germline V gene data show CDR1 as SNHLY and CDR2 as FYNNEI. The CDR3 DNA is TGTGCCAGCAGTCCTAGACTCTTTGCAACTAATGAAAAACTGTTTTTT. It translates to CASSPRLFATNEKLFF.

CDR3 residues: CSASRGGPAVNEQFF. The DNA for the CDR3 is TGCAGTGCTAGTCGCGGGGGCCCCGCCGTTAATGAGCAGTTCTTC. This chain joins TRBV20-1 and TRBJ2-1; a possible D gene is TRBD2 (7 bases). The CDR3 totals 15 residues. Between the trimmed V and J ends, which lost 3 bases and 7 bases, there was a span of 19 bases. Germline V gives CDR1 DFQATT, CDR2 SNEGSKA (reference sequence).

The rearrangement joins TRBV6-2 or TRBV6-3 to TRBJ2-7; D not resolved. The CDR3 loop spans 12 amino acids. Per germline, CDR1 MNHEY and CDR2 SVGEGT. V was trimmed by 0 bases and J by 3 bases, leaving 3 bases between them. CDR3 bases: TGTGCCAGCAGTTACTCATACTACGAGCAGTACTTC. Its protein is CASSYSYYEQYF.